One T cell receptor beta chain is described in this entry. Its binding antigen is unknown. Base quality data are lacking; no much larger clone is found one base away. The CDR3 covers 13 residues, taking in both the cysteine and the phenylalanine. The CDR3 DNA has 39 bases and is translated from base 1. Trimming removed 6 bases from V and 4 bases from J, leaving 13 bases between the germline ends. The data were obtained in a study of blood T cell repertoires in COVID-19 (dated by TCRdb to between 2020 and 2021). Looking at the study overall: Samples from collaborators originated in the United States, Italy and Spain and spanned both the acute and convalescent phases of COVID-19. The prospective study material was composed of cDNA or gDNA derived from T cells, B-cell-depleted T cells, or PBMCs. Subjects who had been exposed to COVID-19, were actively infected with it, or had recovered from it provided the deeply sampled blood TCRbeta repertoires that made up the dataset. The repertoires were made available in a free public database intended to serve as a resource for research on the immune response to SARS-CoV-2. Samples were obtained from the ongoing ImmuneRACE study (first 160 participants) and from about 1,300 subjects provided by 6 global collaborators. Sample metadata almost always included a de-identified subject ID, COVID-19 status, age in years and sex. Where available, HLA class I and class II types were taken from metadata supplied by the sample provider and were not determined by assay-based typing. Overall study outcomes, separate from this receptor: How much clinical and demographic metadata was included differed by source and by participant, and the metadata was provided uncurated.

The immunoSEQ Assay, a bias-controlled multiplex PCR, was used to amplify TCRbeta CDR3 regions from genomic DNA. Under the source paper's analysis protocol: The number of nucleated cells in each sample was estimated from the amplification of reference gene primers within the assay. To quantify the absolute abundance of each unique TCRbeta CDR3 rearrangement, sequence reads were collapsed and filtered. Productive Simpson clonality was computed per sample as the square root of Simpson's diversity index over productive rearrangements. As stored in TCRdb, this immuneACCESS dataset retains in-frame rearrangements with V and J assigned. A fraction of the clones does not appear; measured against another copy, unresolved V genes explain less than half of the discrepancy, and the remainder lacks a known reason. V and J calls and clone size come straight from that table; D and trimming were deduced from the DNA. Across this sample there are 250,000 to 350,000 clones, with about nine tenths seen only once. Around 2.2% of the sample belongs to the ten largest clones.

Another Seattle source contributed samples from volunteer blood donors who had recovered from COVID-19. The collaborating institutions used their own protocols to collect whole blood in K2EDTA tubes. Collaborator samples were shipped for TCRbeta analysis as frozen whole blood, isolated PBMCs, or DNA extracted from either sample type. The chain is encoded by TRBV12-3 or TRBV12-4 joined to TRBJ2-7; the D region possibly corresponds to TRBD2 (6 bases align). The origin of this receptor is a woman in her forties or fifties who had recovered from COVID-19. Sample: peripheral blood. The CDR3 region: CASSRDLMYEQYF. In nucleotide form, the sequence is TGTGCCAGCAGCAGGGACTTGATGTACGAGCAGTACTTC.